The clone carrying this T cell receptor delta chain is categorized as medium-sized (0.01 to 0.1%). The sample is drawn from a study of gammadelta T cells in human blood. Germline loops: CDR1 TSWWSYY, CDR2 QGS. V was clipped by 2 bases and J by 6 bases; unmatched bases: 20. There are 20 residues in the CDR3. TCRdb re-called the RT-PCR reads through CATT. The sample consists of fewer than 1,500 delta-chain clones, around 28% of them appearing once. The clonotype originates from a human fetus. The chain is built from TRDV1 and TRDJ2; TRDD3 matches 8 bases. Sequenced input: non-Vgamma9Vdelta2 gamma-delta T cells from fetal blood. CDR3 sequence: CALGETAGLTLYWGPAQLFF. The CDR3 bases are TGTGCTCTTGGGGAAACCGCGGGGCTCACCTTGTACTGGGGGCCAGCACAACTCTTCTTT.